Following are 22 T cell receptor beta chains from one sample sequenced in a study of blood T cells in healthy people across ages. For the second PCR, which ran for about 6 to 11 cycles, a sample-barcoded 5' primer and a J-beta primer mix were used. TCRdb re-called the 5' RACE reads through MiXCR, storing one row per CDR3 protein. The sample contains about 1 million distinct CDR3 sequences, about 25% of which appear only once. This sample was shared with a second study, whose subject was T cells of mothers and their children.

Sequencing was carried out using blood. All receptors derive from a girl aged 2 to 9 in good health.

This clonotype occurred a few times. This chain uses TRBV29-1 with TRBJ2-5; 8 nucleotides line up with TRBD2. The J call could be wrong; TRBJ2-1 is a better fit for the DNA end. Germline V CDR1 and CDR2: SQVTM, ANQGSEA. This CDR3 has 13 amino acids. For the CDR3, the DNA is TGCAGCGCCGGGGGGGGCTTCTACAATGAGCAGTTCTTC. Residues: CSAGGGFYNEQFF.

This clonotype was picked up a small number of times. The V gene is TRBV5-6, the J gene TRBJ2-4; tentatively, D is TRBD1 (6 bases). This CDR3 region has 14 residues. Trimming removed 2 bases from V and 9 bases from J, with 15 bases in between. The germline V gene encodes CDR1 SGHDT and CDR2 YYEEEE. The CDR3 is CASSFAVKQGIQYF. DNA for the CDR3: TGTGCCAGCAGCTTCGCCGTCAAACAGGGCATTCAGTACTTC.

The J gene is TRBJ1-5, the V gene TRBV7-2; D call uncertain. The V and J ends lost 3 bases and 4 bases respectively, with 10 bases between them. This CDR3 region has 14 residues. Germline V gene data show CDR1 as SGHTA and CDR2 as FQGNSA. The CDR3 coding sequence is TGTGCCAGCAGCTTGAACAACCATAATCAGCCCCAGCATTTT. Amino acid sequence: CASSLNNHNQPQHF.

A few counts support this clonotype. The chain recombines TRBV5-1 with TRBJ2-2; D call uncertain. The CDR3 is 15 residues long. Germline V gene lookup returns CDR1 SGHRS and CDR2 YFSETQ. The V end was cut by 2 bases, the J end by 0 bases, with 8 bases between. CDR3 nucleotide sequence: TGCGCCAGCAGCTTTACCTTAACGAACACCGGGGAGCTGTTTTTT. This encodes CASSFTLTNTGELFF.

Only a few counts were recorded for this clonotype. The genes are TRBV15 and TRBJ1-1; D call uncertain. V lost 0 bases and J 6 bases, leaving 5 bases between the germline ends. This CDR3 contains 12 residues. The germline CDR1 and CDR2 sequences are LNHNV and YYDKDF (reference sequence). CDR3: CATSRDEAEAFF. In nucleotides, the CDR3 is TGTGCCACCAGCAGAGATGAAGCTGAAGCTTTCTTT.

This clonotype has a handful of counts. The rearrangement links TRBV7-9 to TRBJ2-5; D unclear. The better agreement between TRBJ2-1 and the DNA end casts doubt on the J call. This CDR3 region has 12 residues. CDR1 and CDR2 from the germline V gene are SEHNR and FQNEAQ (reference sequence). The CDR3 bases are TGTGCCAGCAGCTTAAATTCTAGAGAGCAGTTCTTC. Protein sequence: CASSLNSREQFF.

The CDR3 loop is CATSDPRGARGNTIYF. CDR3 in DNA: TGTGCCACCAGTGACCCGAGAGGGGCACGAGGAAACACCATATATTTT. The chain combines TRBV24-1 with TRBJ1-3, with TRBD1 as a possible D gene (5 bases). V shed 4 bases and J shed 4 bases, with 16 bases lying between them. This CDR3 region has 16 residues. Germline V lookup: CDR1 KGHDR, CDR2 SFDVKD.

Only a few counts were recorded for this clonotype. A junction boundary mismatches the germline segment, possibly from a read error. The rearrangement uses TRBV2 and TRBJ2-4, with D possibly TRBD1 on 7 matching bases. Germline V lookup: CDR1 SNHLY, CDR2 FYNNEI. CDR3 size: 11 residues. The CDR3 nucleotides read TGTGCCAGCAGTGATCGGTCAGGGGGGAACTTC. This translates into CASSDRSGGNF.

The genes are TRBV15 and TRBJ2-7, with D perhaps assigned TRBD1 or TRBD2 (5 bases each). CDR1 is LNHNV and CDR2 is YYDKDF in the germline V gene (reference sequence). The CDR3 covers 14 residues. V was trimmed by 4 bases and J by 4 bases, leaving 14 bases between them. The CDR3 sequence: CATSIPGRPYEQYF. The CDR3 bases are TGTGCCACCAGCATACCGGGACGCCCTTACGAGCAGTACTTC.

This clonotype was found a few times. CDR3 bases: TGTGCCAGCAGCCGAGGGACGGCCTCCTACGAGCAGTACTTC. This codes for CASSRGTASYEQYF. The genes are TRBV9 and TRBJ2-5; D is tentatively TRBD1 or TRBD2 (5 bases each). The J call is uncertain, as TRBJ2-7 better fits the DNA end. CDR1 SGDLS and CDR2 YYNGEE come from the germline V gene. The CDR3 runs to 14 residues.

This clonotype was detected only a few times. V usage is TRBV5-6 and J usage is TRBJ2-5; possible D gene TRBD1, 5 bases. The CDR3 sequence is 14 residues long. CDR1 is SGHDT and CDR2 is YYEEEE in the germline V gene. Trimming took off 1 base at V and 3 bases at J, with 10 bases between the two ends. The chain's CDR3 is CASSLLSREETQYF. CDR3 in DNA: TGTGCCAGCAGCTTGTTGAGCAGGGAAGAGACCCAGTACTTC.

The table lists this clonotype with a few counts. The V call is TRBV11-2, the J call TRBJ2-1; either TRBD1 or TRBD2 may supply D (6 bases each). The V gene lost 5 bases and the J gene lost 5 bases, with 19 bases spanning the gap. Germline values: CDR1 SGHAT, CDR2 FQNNGV. The CDR3 sequence is 16 residues long. The CDR3 sequence: CASSPPRGRVNNEQFF. CDR3 coding DNA: TGTGCCAGCAGCCCACCTCGGGGGCGCGTGAACAATGAGCAGTTCTTC.

The V gene is TRBV20-1, the J gene TRBJ2-5; 8 bases line up with TRBD2. The CDR3 runs 14 residues. Per the germline V gene, CDR1 is DFQATT and CDR2 is SNEGSKA (reference sequence). J was trimmed by 3 bases and V by 5 bases; bases with no gene match: 8. CDR3 protein: CSAAAGVGKETQYF. The CDR3 nucleotides are TGCAGTGCTGCAGCGGGAGTTGGGAAAGAGACCCAGTACTTC.

The CDR3 region is CASSRRTGMGVGFYEQYV. Here the CDR3 DNA reads TGTGCCAGCAGTAGGAGGACAGGGATGGGGGTAGGGTTCTACGAGCAGTACGTC. The chain recombines TRBV25-1 with TRBJ2-5, with TRBD1 matching 8 bases. The DNA matches TRBJ2-7 better at its end, which makes the J call doubtful. Germline CDR1 MGHDK, CDR2 SYGVNS. The CDR3 sequence is 18 residues long.

This clonotype was observed many times. J is TRBJ1-2 and V is TRBV6-6; D not certain. Trimming removed 3 bases from V and 0 bases from J, with 11 bases in between. This CDR3 is built from 15 residues. CDR1 and CDR2 (germline): MNHNY, SVGAGI (reference sequence). The CDR3 DNA sequence: TGTGCCAGCAGTTATTACCCGGAACCTAACTATGGCTACACCTTC. It encodes CASSYYPEPNYGYTF.

This clonotype came up a few times. V gene TRBV6-6 combines with J gene TRBJ2-5; D perhaps matches TRBD2 (6 bases). CDR3 length: 14 amino acids. Deletions cut 6 bases from V and 5 bases from J, with 16 bases between. Germline V gene sequence: CDR1 MNHNY, CDR2 SVGAGI (reference sequence). Here the CDR3 reads CASSGGTKSETQYF. Written as DNA, the CDR3 is TGTGCCAGCAGCGGGGGTACTAAGTCGGAGACCCAGTACTTC.

This chain uses TRBV7-9 with TRBJ2-5; D gene unclear. CDR1 SEHNR and CDR2 FQNEAQ come from the germline V gene (reference sequence). The V end lost 0 bases, the J end lost 1 base, and 6 bases lay between the germline ends. This CDR3 comprises 14 residues. CDR3 in DNA: TGTGCCAGCAGCTTAGCCCGTTTCCAAGAGACCCAGTACTTC. This codes for CASSLARFQETQYF. Filled out from reference TRBV7-9 and TRBJ2-5, the complete variable domain reads DTGVSQNPRHKITKRGQNVTFRCDPISEHNRLYWYRQTLGQGPEFLTYFQNEAQLEKSRLLSDRFSAERPKGSFSTLEIQRTEQGDSAMYLCASSLARFQETQYFGPGTRLLVL.

The chain carries TRBV20-1 and TRBJ2-3; D is unclear. V gave up 8 bases and J gave up 5 bases, with 8 bases separating them. Germline V gene data show CDR1 as DFQATT and CDR2 as SNEGSKA (reference sequence). The CDR3 contains 10 residues. CDR3 coding DNA: TGCAGTCCAAGACTAGATACGCAGTATTTT. The encoded protein is CSPRLDTQYF.

The V gene is TRBV7-8, the J gene TRBJ1-2, with 11 bases fitting TRBD1. Per germline, CDR1 SGHVS and CDR2 FQNEAQ. The CDR3 is 17 residues long. J gave up 4 bases and V 1 base, and 8 bases lay outside the gene matches. The CDR3 DNA reads TGTGCCAGCAGCTTAGGGGGACAGGGGGTTTTAGGCTATGGCTACACCTTC. This encodes CASSLGGQGVLGYGYTF.

The V and J genes are TRBV7-9 and TRBJ1-4; D unclear. The germline gives CDR1 SEHNR, CDR2 FQNEAQ (reference sequence). The CDR3 extends over 15 amino acids. Trimming cost V 5 bases and J 0 bases, with 10 bases left between them. This chain's CDR3 is CASSLAIATNEKLFF. The CDR3 region has the DNA TGTGCCAGCAGCCTTGCGATTGCAACTAATGAAAAACTGTTTTTT. Full variable domain (remainder filled in from reference TRBV7-9 and TRBJ1-4): DTGVSQNPRHKITKRGQNVTFRCDPISEHNRLYWYRQTLGQGPEFLTYFQNEAQLEKSRLLSDRFSAERPKGSFSTLEIQRTEQGDSAMYLCASSLAIATNEKLFFGSGTQLSVL.

This clonotype was seen a single time. This sequence joins TRBV6-2 or TRBV6-3 and TRBJ2-7; 8 bases map to TRBD1. Germline assignment: CDR1 MNHEY and CDR2 SVGEGT. CDR3 length equals 15 residues. J lost 3 bases, V lost 6 bases, and 10 bases had no gene match. The CDR3 loop is CASRGETGAFYEQYF. As DNA, the CDR3 is TGTGCCAGCAGGGGAGAGACAGGGGCTTTCTACGAGCAGTACTTC.

This clonotype has just a few counts. The rearrangement uses TRBV20-1 and TRBJ2-7; weak D call: TRBD2 (6 bases). Germline V gene sequence: CDR1 DFQATT, CDR2 SNEGSKA (reference sequence). The CDR3 has 11 residues. Trimming stripped 6 bases from V and 6 bases from J, with 12 bases between. DNA for the CDR3: TGCAGTGCCCCGAGGCGGGGCGAGCAGTACTTC. Its translation is CSAPRRGEQYF.